Below are 31 T cell receptor beta chains sequenced from a single sample in a study of blood T cell repertoires in COVID-19. This table comes from immunoSEQ multiplex PCR, and its TCRdb copy is limited to in-frame clones, with some not included. The data contain approximately 77,000 clones, approximately 90% of them singletons. The specimen sequenced was peripheral blood. The receptors were sampled from a man aged 25 to 45 with acute or convalescent COVID-19.

The chain is built from TRBV6-5 and TRBJ2-1, with TRBD1 identical over 10 bases. The ends lost 2 bases at V and 2 bases at J; junction bases unmatched: 0. Germline V lookup: CDR1 MNHEY, CDR2 SVGAGI. This CDR3 is 15 amino acids long. DNA of the CDR3: TGTGCCAGCAGTTACGGACAGGGGGCCTACAATGAGCAGTTCTTC. Encoded protein: CASSYGQGAYNEQFF.

The sample holds one count of this clone. This rearrangement joins TRBV18 to TRBJ1-2; 8 positions match TRBD1. With V trimmed by 6 bases and J by 8 bases, 17 bases remained unmatched. Germline CDR1 is KGHSH and CDR2 is LQKENI. The CDR3 has 16 residues. CDR3 nucleotide sequence: TGTGCCAGCTCCGGACGACAGGGGACTCCCCCAAGCGGCTACACCTTC. It codes for CASSGRQGTPPSGYTF.

This chain connects TRBV18 to TRBJ1-3; 8 nucleotides align to TRBD1. Germline loops: CDR1 KGHSH, CDR2 LQKENI. This CDR3 comprises 19 residues. V dropped 2 bases and J dropped 0; count of bases not matched to a gene: 12. CDR3 nucleotide sequence: TGTGCCAGCTCACCATCAGGACAGGGCCTAGGGGGCTCTGGAAACACCATATATTTT. The encoded protein is CASSPSGQGLGGSGNTIYF.

The chain links TRBV10-3 to TRBJ1-1; D remains unclear. This CDR3 region has 16 residues. Germline assignment: CDR1 ENHRY and CDR2 SYGVKD. V dropped 0 bases and J dropped 1 base, with 12 bases sitting between them. The CDR3 DNA is TGTGCCATCAGTGAGTCTTCCCACCTAAAGAACACTGAAGCTTTCTTT. Its protein product is CAISESSHLKNTEAFF.

J is TRBJ2-1 and V is TRBV6-6, with a possible D match to TRBD1 (6 bases). The CDR3 is made up of 13 amino acids. Germline values: CDR1 MNHNY, CDR2 SVGAGI (reference sequence). The germline V and J ends were trimmed by 4 bases and 8 bases, with 12 bases remaining between them. The CDR3 DNA follows: TGTGCCAGCAGTTGGCAGGGGACGGATGAGCAGTTCTTC. Translated: CASSWQGTDEQFF.

The chain carries TRBV5-1 and TRBJ1-1; D is ambiguous. There are 15 residues in the CDR3. In germline, CDR1 is SGHRS, CDR2 YFSETQ. V shed 4 bases and J shed 5 bases, with 18 bases lying between them. CDR3: CASSPSSLGGTEAFF. CDR3 bases: TGCGCCAGCAGCCCTTCCTCATTGGGAGGAACTGAAGCTTTCTTT.

The gene calls are TRBV27 and TRBJ2-3; tentative D call: TRBD2 (5 bases). The CDR3 length is 14 residues. CDR1 and CDR2 from the germline V gene are MNHEY and SMNVEV (reference sequence). Trimming shortened V by 5 bases and J by 4 bases, and 13 bases separated the two germline ends. The CDR3 reads CASSKRDHADTQYF. CDR3 sequence (DNA): TGTGCCAGCAGTAAGAGGGATCATGCAGATACGCAGTATTTT.

Here the CDR3 DNA reads TGTGCCAGCAGTTCCGACAGCCACTATGGCTACACCTTC. Its translation: CASSSDSHYGYTF. The J gene is TRBJ1-2, the V gene TRBV12-3 or TRBV12-4; TRBD1 might be the D (5 bases). The germline V and J ends were trimmed by 4 bases and 3 bases, with 9 bases remaining between them. CDR3 length: 13 residues.

The table lists this clone with a count of one. The CDR3 sequence: CASSQDWDTQYF. The CDR3 nucleotides are TGTGCCAGCTCGCAGGACTGGGATACGCAGTATTTT. This sequence joins TRBV18 and TRBJ2-3; weak D call: TRBD2 (5 bases). Trimming cost V 6 bases and J 6 bases, with 10 bases left between them. The CDR3 consists of 12 residues. Per germline, CDR1 KGHSH and CDR2 LQKENI.

The J gene is TRBJ1-1, the V gene TRBV10-3; TRBD1 aligns across 8 bases. In germline, CDR1 is ENHRY, CDR2 SYGVKD. CDR3 length: 15 amino acids. Losses at the gene ends were 6 bases for V and 1 base for J; bases not matched to a gene: 7. CDR3 nucleotide sequence: TGTGCCATCAGACCAGGGGGCGAAGAGAACACTGAAGCTTTCTTT. This encodes CAIRPGGEENTEAFF.

The V call is TRBV4-1, the J call TRBJ2-7; TRBD2 matches at 12 bases. Germline V gene sequence: CDR1 MGHRA, CDR2 YSYEKL. There are 16 residues in the CDR3. The trim removed 3 bases at V and 7 bases at J, leaving 10 bases unmatched. The chain's CDR3 is CASSQPTSGRRVEQYF. CDR3 DNA: TGCGCCAGCAGCCAGCCCACTAGCGGGAGGAGAGTTGAGCAGTACTTC.

V usage is TRBV6-5 and J usage is TRBJ1-3; D unclear. CDR1 MNHEY and CDR2 SVGAGI come from the germline V gene. The CDR3 covers 15 residues. Trimming shortened V by 6 bases and J by 2 bases, and 14 bases separated the two germline ends. The chain's CDR3 is CASSPPGSPGNTIYF. The CDR3 DNA is TGTGCCAGCAGCCCGCCGGGATCCCCTGGAAACACCATATATTTT.

The DNA for the CDR3 is TGTGCCAGCAGCCCTGGGCCACCCTTCCTTGGCTACACCTTC. Translation: CASSPGPPFLGYTF. The V call is TRBV5-5, the J call TRBJ1-2; D gene uncertain. The ends were cut back, 4 bases at V and 7 bases at J, with 17 bases in the middle. Germline CDR1 is SGHKS and CDR2 is YYEKEE (reference sequence). The CDR3 extends over 14 amino acids.

The chain is built from TRBV19 and TRBJ2-1; 7 bases agree with TRBD1. The junction had 7 bases not matched to a gene; V was cut back by 6 bases and J by 2 bases. The length of the CDR3 is 15 residues. Germline V CDR1 and CDR2: LNHDA, SQIVND (reference sequence). DNA of the CDR3: TGTGCCAGTAGCCCAGGACAGGAACCCTACAATGAGCAGTTCTTC. Translating it yields CASSPGQEPYNEQFF.

In this sample, this clone turned up once. V is TRBV6-5 and J is TRBJ2-7; maybe TRBD2 (5 bases). Germline V gene sequence: CDR1 MNHEY, CDR2 SVGAGI. V was shortened by 10 bases and J by 1 base, with 11 bases between the two germline ends. This CDR3 comprises 12 residues. The CDR3 region is CATRDISYEQYF. CDR3 nucleotides: TGTGCCACCCGGGATATATCCTACGAGCAGTACTTC.

The chain carries TRBV6-6 and TRBJ2-1, with 9 bases lining up with TRBD2. V lost 6 bases, J lost 2 bases, and 5 bases stayed unmatched. The CDR3 totals 15 residues. In germline, CDR1 is MNHNY, CDR2 SVGAGI (reference sequence). In DNA, the CDR3 is TGTGCCAGCAGCCCTGGACTAGCGACCTACAATGAGCAGTTCTTC. Translation: CASSPGLATYNEQFF.

The chain uses TRBV5-1 and TRBJ2-6; 10 nucleotides align to TRBD1. Germline assignment: CDR1 SGHRS and CDR2 YFSETQ. The J segment lost 0 bases and the V segment lost 4 bases, leaving 4 bases of the junction unmatched. The CDR3 runs to 17 residues. CDR3 bases: TGCGCCAGCAGCCTCGGGACAGGGGCCTCTGGGGCCAACGTCCTGACTTTC. Residues: CASSLGTGASGANVLTF.

A single count supports this clone. The chain links TRBV24-1 to TRBJ1-1; 7 nucleotides line up with TRBD1. This CDR3 contains 14 residues. V shed 4 bases, J shed 4 bases, and the junction held 5 bases outside the gene matches. Germline assignment: CDR1 KGHDR and CDR2 SFDVKD. Written as DNA, the CDR3 is TGTGCCACCAGTGACCCGACAGGGAGCACTGAAGCTTTCTTT. It yields the protein CATSDPTGSTEAFF.

The V gene is TRBV5-1, the J gene TRBJ1-6; D unresolved. The CDR3 spans 12 residues. V lost 3 bases to trimming and J lost 8 bases, with 6 bases between them. Germline V gives CDR1 SGHRS, CDR2 YFSETQ. The CDR3 DNA reads TGCGCCAGCAGCTCTAGTGATTCACCCCTCCACTTT. Translated, it gives CASSSSDSPLHF.

CDR3 residues: CASSSAGQGAFF. The CDR3 DNA reads as TGCGCCAGCAGCTCGGCGGGACAGGGAGCTTTCTTT. The gene calls are TRBV5-1 and TRBJ1-1, with TRBD1 identical over 9 bases. V shed 3 bases and J 10 bases; nucleotides not matched to a gene: 4. CDR1 SGHRS and CDR2 YFSETQ come from the germline V gene. CDR3 length: 12 residues.

The sample holds a few counts of this clone. V usage is TRBV5-1 and J usage is TRBJ2-2; D might be TRBD1 (6 bases). Germline CDR1 is SGHRS and CDR2 is YFSETQ. Trimming left V 0 bases short and J 1 base short, with 10 bases between. The length of the CDR3 is 16 residues. The CDR3 DNA follows: TGCGCCAGCAGCTTGGACAGGGCTTGGAACACCGGGGAGCTGTTTTTT. Protein sequence: CASSLDRAWNTGELFF.

As regards this clone: Different DNA sequences within this sample yield the same CDR3. The chain carries TRBV30 and TRBJ1-1; D remains unclear. Between the trimmed V and J ends, which lost 2 bases and 5 bases, there was a span of 6 bases. The CDR3 is made up of 11 amino acids. Per the germline V gene, CDR1 is GTSNPN and CDR2 is SVGIG (reference sequence). The CDR3 DNA reads TGTGCCTGGAGTCGCGGGACTGAAGCTTTCTTT. This sequence encodes CAWSRGTEAFF.

The chain links TRBV2 to TRBJ1-6; TRBD1 matches at 8 bases. CDR3 length: 16 residues. The germline V gene has CDR1 SNHLY and CDR2 FYNNEI. V was clipped by 5 bases and J by 2 bases; unmatched bases: 5. The CDR3 DNA sequence: TGTGCCAGCAGTAAGGACAGGGAACCCTATAATTCACCCCTCCACTTT. Its translation: CASSKDREPYNSPLHF.

This chain connects TRBV11-2 to TRBJ2-1; D is possibly TRBD2 (5 bases). CDR3 length equals 13 residues. The ends were cut back, 5 bases at V and 1 base at J, with 6 bases in the middle. CDR1 and CDR2 (germline): SGHAT, FQNNGV. CDR3 coding DNA: TGTGCCAGCAGCCCGGGGTCCTACAATGAGCAGTTCTTC. As protein: CASSPGSYNEQFF.

Here the CDR3 DNA reads TGTGCCAGCCGAGAAACCGGACAATCGTACCAAGAGACCCAGTACTTC. The encoded protein is CASRETGQSYQETQYF. This chain links TRBV2 with TRBJ2-5, with TRBD1 as a possible D gene (5 bases). The germline V and J ends were trimmed by 8 bases and 0 bases, with 19 bases remaining between them. Germline values: CDR1 SNHLY, CDR2 FYNNEI. The CDR3 has 16 residues. The full variable domain, rest sourced from reference TRBV2 and TRBJ2-5, is EPEVTQTPSHQVTQMGQEVILRCVPISNHLYFYWYRQILGQKVEFLVSFYNNEISEKSEIFDDQFSVERPDGSNFTLKIRSTKLEDSAMYFCASRETGQSYQETQYFGPGTRLLVL.

Only one count was recorded for this clone. The rearrangement uses TRBV6-6 and TRBJ1-4; tentatively, D is TRBD1 (5 bases). Germline CDR1 reads MNHNY; CDR2 reads SVGAGI (reference sequence). The CDR3 is 16 amino acids. V lost 1 base to trimming and J lost 8 bases, with 17 bases between them. Written as DNA, the CDR3 is TGTGCCAGCAGTTACTACTCGTGGGGGGAAGGAGAAAAACTGTTTTTT. Its protein product is CASSYYSWGEGEKLFF.

This clone was detected once. J is TRBJ2-3 and V is TRBV2; D might be TRBD2 (7 bases). The CDR3 sequence is 14 residues long. V was cut by 1 base and J by 7 bases, with 12 bases left in between. Per the germline V gene, CDR1 is SNHLY and CDR2 is FYNNEI. CDR3 nucleotide sequence: TGTGCCAGCAGTGAAGGCAGGGGAGGGAATACGCAGTATTTT. Protein: CASSEGRGGNTQYF.

J is TRBJ1-5 and V is TRBV4-2; D gene uncertain. This CDR3 has 16 amino acids. V dropped 0 bases and J dropped 3 bases, with 12 bases sitting between them. CDR1 is LGHNA, CDR2 YNFKEQ, per germline. CDR3 sequence: CASSQESGLNNQPQHF. CDR3 sequence (DNA): TGTGCCAGCAGCCAAGAAAGTGGACTCAACAATCAGCCCCAGCATTTT.

The genes are TRBV5-1 and TRBJ2-2; TRBD1 is a possible D gene (5 bases). Germline CDR1 SGHRS, CDR2 YFSETQ. CDR3 length: 16 amino acids. The germline V and J ends were trimmed by 5 bases and 0 bases, with 14 bases remaining between them. The chain's CDR3 is CASRIGHTTNTGELFF. The CDR3 DNA reads as TGCGCCAGCAGGATTGGACATACCACGAACACCGGGGAGCTGTTTTTT.

The rearrangement joins TRBV15 to TRBJ2-5, with no clear D. Germline V gene sequence: CDR1 LNHNV, CDR2 YYDKDF (reference sequence). CDR3 length: 15 amino acids. Trimming took 0 bases from V and 2 from J, leaving 10 bases between them. The CDR3 here is CATSRDNPVQETQYF. CDR3 in DNA: TGTGCCACCAGCAGAGATAATCCAGTTCAAGAGACCCAGTACTTC.

This chain connects TRBV9 to TRBJ1-6; possibly TRBD1 for D (5 bases). CDR1 and CDR2 from the germline V gene are SGDLS and YYNGEE. CDR3 size: 17 residues. With 0 bases removed from V and 6 bases from J, the gap between germline ends came to 16 bases. CDR3 sequence reads: CASSVASGGGGNSPLHF. Here the CDR3 DNA reads TGTGCCAGCAGCGTAGCCTCCGGCGGGGGAGGTAATTCACCCCTCCACTTT.